This TCR beta chain originates from a study of shared clonotypes between healthy human individuals. The wider study: The study used three CD4 naive, three CD4 memory, two CD8 naive and one CD8 memory plate per donor.

The CDR3 is made up of 14 amino acids. V dropped 8 bases and J dropped 2; count of bases not matched to a gene: 4. CDR1 is SEHNR, CDR2 FQNEAQ, per germline (reference sequence). Assay used: immunoSEQ multiplex PCR; TCRdb lists only in-frame clones, some missing. The table records 700,000 to 950,000 clones, approximately 97% of them present only once. CD45RO-negative cells were positively selected for CCR7, leaving out terminally differentiated effector memory CD45RA+ cells. The sample consisted of naive CD8+ T cells sorted from blood. V and J are TRBV7-9 and TRBJ2-3; TRBD2 aligns across 10 bases. This clonotype was obtained from a man aged 25-40 years in good health. CDR3 loop: CASLLAGNTDTQYF. The CDR3 DNA reads as TGTGCCAGCCTACTAGCGGGGAACACAGATACGCAGTATTTT.